This passage covers 10 T cell receptor beta chains from one sample sequenced in a study of blood T cell repertoires in COVID-19. Produced via immunoSEQ multiplex PCR; TCRdb's table is partial and in-frame only. The sample includes tens of thousands of clones, roughly 78% of them seen just once. Material: peripheral blood. Source of these receptors: a man aged 60 to 69 with acute or convalescent COVID-19.

The genes are TRBV3-1 (or the pseudogene TRBV3-2) and TRBJ1-5; the D is unclear. The CDR3 length is 15 residues. Germline CDR1 is LGHDT and CDR2 is YNNKEL (reference sequence). Trimming pared 0 bases from V and 5 bases from J, leaving 11 bases between. DNA of the CDR3: TGTGCCAGCAGCCAAGATACAACATACGATCAGCCCCAGCATTTT. Amino acids: CASSQDTTYDQPQHF.

The chain recombines TRBV7-9 with TRBJ2-7; tentatively, D is TRBD2 (6 bases). Germline values: CDR1 SEHNR, CDR2 FQNEAQ (reference sequence). Trimming removed 5 bases at V and 2 bases at J, with 19 bases between. The CDR3 runs 16 residues. In DNA, the CDR3 is TGTGCCAGCAGCCCCCCGGTGGCGGGGTATGCCTACGAGCAGTACTTC. As protein: CASSPPVAGYAYEQYF.

V is TRBV6-1 and J is TRBJ2-7, with D unclear. CDR1 and CDR2 from the germline V gene are MNHNS and SASEGT. The length of the CDR3 is 14 residues. The ends were cut back, 2 bases at V and 5 bases at J, with 13 bases in the middle. The CDR3 nucleotides are TGTGCCAGCAGTGAAATATGGCCTCCAAACGAGCAGTACTTC. Translation: CASSEIWPPNEQYF.

To note about this clone: The same CDR3 arises from other DNA sequences in this sample as well. The chain is built from TRBV6-5 and TRBJ1-4; D is perhaps TRBD1 (6 bases). Germline assignment: CDR1 MNHEY and CDR2 SVGAGI. Trimming removed 5 bases at V and 0 bases at J, with 7 bases between. This CDR3 region has 14 residues. Here the CDR3 DNA reads TGTGCCAGCAGTCGGACAGCAACTAATGAAAAACTGTTTTTT. This gives the protein CASSRTATNEKLFF.

This chain joins TRBV7-8 and TRBJ2-7; D is uncertain. The germline V and J ends were trimmed by 2 bases and 6 bases, with 8 bases remaining between them. Germline V gives CDR1 SGHVS, CDR2 FQNEAQ. The CDR3 runs 12 residues. The CDR3, as DNA: TGTGCCAGCAGCTTAAAAGCGATCGAGCAGTACTTC. Translating gives CASSLKAIEQYF.

The table lists this clone with a few counts. The rearrangement links TRBV5-4 to TRBJ2-7, with TRBD2 matching 10 bases. V gave up 4 bases and J gave up 7 bases; unmatched junction bases: 8. CDR1 and CDR2 (germline): SGHNT, YYREEE (reference sequence). This CDR3 comprises 14 residues. The CDR3 DNA follows: TGTGCCAGCAGCCCAGCGGGAGGGCCGTTTGAGCAGTACTTC. Protein: CASSPAGGPFEQYF. The whole variable domain, filled in from reference TRBV5-4 and TRBJ2-7, reads ETGVTQSPTHLIKTRGQQVTLRCSSQSGHNTVSWYQQALGQGPQFIFQYYREEENGRGNFPPRFSGLQFPNYSSELNVNALELDDSALYLCASSPAGGPFEQYFGPGTRLTVT.

In this sample, this clone turned up once. The J gene is TRBJ2-7, the V gene TRBV9; D may be TRBD1 (6 bases). CDR3 length: 15 residues. CDR1 SGDLS and CDR2 YYNGEE come from the germline V gene. Trimming pared 0 bases from V and 3 bases from J, leaving 13 bases between. The CDR3 reads CASSVGTGKGYEQYF. CDR3 DNA sequence: TGTGCCAGCAGCGTAGGCACAGGGAAAGGCTACGAGCAGTACTTC. The variable domain in full, completed from reference TRBV9 and TRBJ2-7, reads DSGVTQTPKHLITATGQRVTLRCSPRSGDLSVYWYQQSLDQGLQFLIQYYNGEERAKGNILERFSAQQFPDLHSELNLSSLELGDSALYFCASSVGTGKGYEQYFGPGTRLTVT.

The chain employs TRBV10-1 and TRBJ1-5; tentatively, D is TRBD1 (5 bases). The CDR3 contains 15 residues. CDR1 is WNHNN and CDR2 is SYGVQD in the germline V gene (reference sequence). Trimming removed 4 bases from V and 5 bases from J, with 15 bases in between. The CDR3, as DNA: TGCGCCAGCAGTGTCTTCGGGGGGGTGGATCAGCCCCAGCATTTT. Translation: CASSVFGGVDQPQHF.

The J gene is TRBJ2-2, the V gene TRBV7-2, with a tentative D call TRBD1 (5 bases). Trimming left V 1 base short and J 6 bases short, with 12 bases between. Germline loops: CDR1 SGHTA, CDR2 FQGNSA. CDR3 size: 15 residues. The CDR3 DNA follows: TGTGCCAGCAGCTTAGTCCCTCAGGGCGCCGGGGAGCTGTTTTTT. This gives the protein CASSLVPQGAGELFF.

The rearrangement links TRBV11-2 to TRBJ2-1, with TRBD2 matching 9 bases. CDR1 SGHAT and CDR2 FQNNGV come from the germline V gene. V lost 1 base to trimming and J lost 9 bases; unmatched junction nucleotides: 7. CDR3 length: 15 amino acids. The CDR3 DNA reads TGTGCCAGCAGCTTAGCGCCTAGCGGGATCTTTGAGCAGTTCTTC. It is translated as CASSLAPSGIFEQFF. Together with reference TRBV11-2 and TRBJ2-1, the CDR3 gives the full variable domain: EAGVAQSPRYKIIEKRQSVAFWCNPISGHATLYWYQQILGQGPKLLIQFQNNGVVDDSQLPKDRFSAERLKGVDSTLKIQPAKLEDSAVYLCASSLAPSGIFEQFFGPGTRLTVL.